What follows is one TCR beta chain and its context. This sample is part of a study of blood T cell repertoires in COVID-19. Study context: COVID-19 samples from acute and convalescent phases originated in the United States, Italy and Spain.

Per the original methods: Amplification of reference gene primers provided the estimated nucleated cell counts. Generated by immunoSEQ multiplex PCR, the TCRdb table keeps only in-frame clones and is missing some. V, J and clone size were drawn from that table, and D and trimming were deduced from the DNA. The sample records over 90,000 clones, around 87% being singletons. From germline, CDR1 is MNHEY and CDR2 SVGAGI. Trimming stripped 2 bases from V and 1 base from J, with 14 bases between. The CDR3 has 16 amino acids. The V gene is TRBV6-5, the J gene TRBJ1-1; tentative D call: TRBD1 (6 bases). The specimen sequenced was peripheral blood. The receptor was derived from a human donor in a cohort sampled during active COVID-19. The CDR3: CASSYRGLTGNTEAFF. The CDR3 DNA follows: TGTGCCAGCAGTTACAGGGGATTGACAGGGAACACTGAAGCTTTCTTT.